This TCR beta chain originates from a study of memory CD4+ T cells and cytomegalovirus serostatus. For the study at large: Healthy Belgian adult donors included nine or ten CMV-positive and 24 CMV-negative people.

Study processing details: Out-of-frame sequences were removed, leaving a few million distinct TCRbeta sequences. The data were produced by immunoSEQ multiplex PCR, yet TCRdb's version contains in-frame clones alone and is incomplete. Clone size and V and J calls were adopted from that table, with D and trimming inferred from the DNA. Among 40,000 to 55,000 clones, roughly 80% were seen once, and the ten largest hold 0.65% to 0.85%. Trimming removed 4 bases at V and 3 bases at J, with 22 bases between. In germline, CDR1 is LNHDA, CDR2 SQIVND (reference sequence). This CDR3 has 17 amino acids. Single viable CD3+CD4+CD8-CD45RO+ cells were sorted as the memory CD4+ T cells. Serum IgG to CMV pp150, pp28, p38 and p52 defined serostatus.

Sample: memory CD4+ T cells from blood. The chain combines TRBV19 with TRBJ2-7; TRBD2 is a possible D gene (6 bases). The clonotype comes from an adult in good health and CMV-seronegative. CDR3 sequence (DNA): TGTGCCAGTAGTACCTTCGGTGTACGGGGGATGAACTACGAGCAGTACTTC. Protein sequence: CASSTFGVRGMNYEQYF.